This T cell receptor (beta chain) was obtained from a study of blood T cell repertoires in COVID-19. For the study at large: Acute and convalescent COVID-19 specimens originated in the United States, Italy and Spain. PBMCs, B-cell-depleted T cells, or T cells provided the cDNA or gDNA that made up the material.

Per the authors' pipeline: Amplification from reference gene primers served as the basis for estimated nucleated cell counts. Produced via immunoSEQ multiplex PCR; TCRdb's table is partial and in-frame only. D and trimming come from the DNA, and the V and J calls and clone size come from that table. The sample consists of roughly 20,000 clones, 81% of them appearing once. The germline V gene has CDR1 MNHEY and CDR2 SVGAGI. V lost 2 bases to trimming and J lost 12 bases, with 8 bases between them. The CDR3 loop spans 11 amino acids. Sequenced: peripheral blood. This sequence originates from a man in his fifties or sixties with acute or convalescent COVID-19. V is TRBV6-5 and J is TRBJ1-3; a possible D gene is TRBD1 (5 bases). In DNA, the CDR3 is TGTGCCAGCAGTTACCAGGGAGGCATATATTTT. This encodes CASSYQGGIYF.